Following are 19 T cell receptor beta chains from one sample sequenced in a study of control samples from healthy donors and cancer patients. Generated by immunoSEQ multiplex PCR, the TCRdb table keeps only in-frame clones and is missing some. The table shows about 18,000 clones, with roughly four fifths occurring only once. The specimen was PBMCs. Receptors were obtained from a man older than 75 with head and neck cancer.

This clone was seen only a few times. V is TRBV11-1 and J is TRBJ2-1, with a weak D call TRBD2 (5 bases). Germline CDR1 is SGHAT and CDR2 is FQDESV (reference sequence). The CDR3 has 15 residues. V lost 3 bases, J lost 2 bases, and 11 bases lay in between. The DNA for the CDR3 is TGTGCCAGCAGCTTGTCACCAGCGGCCTACAATGAGCAGTTCTTC. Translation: CASSLSPAAYNEQFF. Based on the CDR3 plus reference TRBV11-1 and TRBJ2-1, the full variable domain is EAEVAQSPRYKITEKSQAVAFWCDPISGHATLYWYRQILGQGPELLVQFQDESVVDDSQLPKDRFSAERLKGVDSTLKIQPAELGDSAMYLCASSLSPAAYNEQFFGPGTRLTVL.

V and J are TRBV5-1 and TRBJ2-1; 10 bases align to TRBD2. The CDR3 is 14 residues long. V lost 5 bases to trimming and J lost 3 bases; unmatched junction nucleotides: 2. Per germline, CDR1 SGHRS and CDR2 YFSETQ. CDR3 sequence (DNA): TGCGCCAGCAGATTAGCGGGGGGCTACAATGAGCAGTTCTTC. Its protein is CASRLAGGYNEQFF.

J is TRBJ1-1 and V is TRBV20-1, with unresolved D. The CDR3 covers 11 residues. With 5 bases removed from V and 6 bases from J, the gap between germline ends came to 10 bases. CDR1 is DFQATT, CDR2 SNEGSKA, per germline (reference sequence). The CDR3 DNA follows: TGCAGTGCTCCAGACCGGTCTGAAGCTTTCTTT. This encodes CSAPDRSEAFF.

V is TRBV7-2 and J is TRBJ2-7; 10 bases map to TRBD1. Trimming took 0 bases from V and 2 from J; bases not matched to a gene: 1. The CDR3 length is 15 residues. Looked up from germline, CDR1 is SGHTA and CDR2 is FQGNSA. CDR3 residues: CASSLAGQGTYEQYF. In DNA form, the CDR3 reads TGTGCCAGCAGCTTAGCGGGACAGGGGACCTACGAGCAGTACTTC.

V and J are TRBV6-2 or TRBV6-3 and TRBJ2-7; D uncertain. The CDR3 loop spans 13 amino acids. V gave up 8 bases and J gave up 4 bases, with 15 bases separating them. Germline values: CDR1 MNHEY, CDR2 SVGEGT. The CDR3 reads CASGRGRIYEQYF. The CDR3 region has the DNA TGTGCCAGCGGCCGTGGGCGCATTTACGAGCAGTACTTC.

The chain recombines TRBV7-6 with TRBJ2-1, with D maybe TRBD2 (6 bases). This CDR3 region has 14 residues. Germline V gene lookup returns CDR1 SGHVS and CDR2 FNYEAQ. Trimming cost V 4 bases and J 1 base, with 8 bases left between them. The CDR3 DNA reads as TGTGCCAGCAGCTCCCTAGCGTCCTACAATGAGCAGTTCTTC. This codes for CASSSLASYNEQFF.

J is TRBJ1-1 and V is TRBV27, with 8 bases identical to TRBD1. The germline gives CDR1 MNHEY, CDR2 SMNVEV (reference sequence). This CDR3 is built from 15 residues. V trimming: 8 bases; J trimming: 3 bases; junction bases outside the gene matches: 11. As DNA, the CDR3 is TGTGCCAGCGCCAACGAGCCAGGGGGCTACACTGAAGCTTTCTTT. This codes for CASANEPGGYTEAFF.

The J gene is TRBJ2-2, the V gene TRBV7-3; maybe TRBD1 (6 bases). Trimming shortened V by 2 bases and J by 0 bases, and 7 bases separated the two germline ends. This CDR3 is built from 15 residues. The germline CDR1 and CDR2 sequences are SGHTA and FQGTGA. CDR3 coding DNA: TGTGCCAGCAGCTTAGGGACATCGAACACCGGGGAGCTGTTTTTT. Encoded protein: CASSLGTSNTGELFF.

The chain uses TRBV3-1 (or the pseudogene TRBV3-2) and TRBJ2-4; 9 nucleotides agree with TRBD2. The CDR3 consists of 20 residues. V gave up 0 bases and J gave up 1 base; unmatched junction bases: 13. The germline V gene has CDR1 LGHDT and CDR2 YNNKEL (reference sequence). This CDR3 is CASSQDWLAGFRGAKNIQYF. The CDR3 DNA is TGTGCCAGCAGCCAAGATTGGCTAGCGGGATTCAGGGGTGCCAAAAACATTCAGTACTTC.

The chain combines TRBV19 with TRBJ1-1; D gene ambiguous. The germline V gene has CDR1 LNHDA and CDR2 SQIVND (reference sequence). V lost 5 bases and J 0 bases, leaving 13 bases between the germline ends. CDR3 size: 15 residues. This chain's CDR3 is CASSAGGRMNTEAFF. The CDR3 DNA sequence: TGTGCCAGTAGTGCAGGCGGTCGGATGAACACTGAAGCTTTCTTT.

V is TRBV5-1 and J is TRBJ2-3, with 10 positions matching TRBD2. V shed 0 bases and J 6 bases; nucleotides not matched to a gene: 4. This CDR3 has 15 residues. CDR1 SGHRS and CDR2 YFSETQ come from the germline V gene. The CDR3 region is CASSLAAGGADTQYF. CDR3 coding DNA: TGCGCCAGCAGCTTGGCAGCGGGAGGGGCGGATACGCAGTATTTT.

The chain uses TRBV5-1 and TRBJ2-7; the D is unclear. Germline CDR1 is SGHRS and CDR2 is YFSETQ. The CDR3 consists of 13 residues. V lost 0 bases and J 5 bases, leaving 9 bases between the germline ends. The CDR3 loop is CASSLGSVDEQYF. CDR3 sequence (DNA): TGCGCCAGCAGCTTGGGCTCAGTCGACGAGCAGTACTTC.

CDR3 loop: CASSRQGSVTGELFF. The CDR3 DNA sequence: TGCGCCAGCAGTAGACAGGGGAGCGTCACCGGGGAGCTGTTTTTT. The chain carries TRBV5-1 and TRBJ2-2; 8 bases align to TRBD1. CDR1 SGHRS and CDR2 YFSETQ come from the germline V gene. The CDR3 has 15 residues. The J segment lost 4 bases and the V segment lost 5 bases, leaving 7 bases of the junction unmatched.

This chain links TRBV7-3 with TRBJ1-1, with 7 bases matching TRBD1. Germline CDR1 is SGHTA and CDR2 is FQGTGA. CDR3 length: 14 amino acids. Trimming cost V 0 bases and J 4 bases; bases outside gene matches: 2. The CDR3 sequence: CASSLTTGSTEAFF. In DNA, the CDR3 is TGTGCCAGCAGCTTAACGACAGGGAGCACTGAAGCTTTCTTT.

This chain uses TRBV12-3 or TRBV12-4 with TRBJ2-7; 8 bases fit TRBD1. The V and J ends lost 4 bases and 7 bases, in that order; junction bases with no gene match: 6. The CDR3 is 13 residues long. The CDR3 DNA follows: TGTGCCAGCAGTTGGAGCAGGGGGCGAGAGCAGTACTTC. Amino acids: CASSWSRGREQYF.

The CDR3 DNA sequence: TGCGCCAGCAGCTTGGAGGGGACGTACAATGAGCAGTTCTTC. Translated, it gives CASSLEGTYNEQFF. V and J are TRBV5-1 and TRBJ2-1; possibly TRBD1 or TRBD2 for D (5 bases each). Trimming removed 0 bases from V and 4 bases from J, with 8 bases in between. Looked up from germline, CDR1 is SGHRS and CDR2 is YFSETQ. There are 14 residues in the CDR3.

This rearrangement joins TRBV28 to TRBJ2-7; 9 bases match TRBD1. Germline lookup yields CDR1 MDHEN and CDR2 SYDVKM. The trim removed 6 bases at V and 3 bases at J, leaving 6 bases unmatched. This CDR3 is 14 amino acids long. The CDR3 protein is CASSLPGQGYEQYF. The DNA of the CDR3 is TGTGCCAGCAGCCTTCCGGGACAGGGCTACGAGCAGTACTTC.

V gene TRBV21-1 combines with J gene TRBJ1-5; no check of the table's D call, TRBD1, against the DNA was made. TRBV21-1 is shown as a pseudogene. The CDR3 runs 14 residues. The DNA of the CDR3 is TGTGCCAGCAGCAAGGGCGCCCGCAATCAGCCCCAGCATTTT. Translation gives CASSKGARNQPQHF.

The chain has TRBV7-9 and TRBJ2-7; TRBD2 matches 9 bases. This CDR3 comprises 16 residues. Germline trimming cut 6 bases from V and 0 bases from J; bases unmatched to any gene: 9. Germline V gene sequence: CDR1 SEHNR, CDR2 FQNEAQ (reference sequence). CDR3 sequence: CASSPAGGDSSYEQYF. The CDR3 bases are TGTGCCAGCAGTCCAGCGGGGGGTGACAGCTCCTACGAGCAGTACTTC.